This T cell receptor (beta chain) originates from a study of shared clonotypes between healthy human individuals. Germline loops: CDR1 SGHTA, CDR2 FQGNSA. V was pared by 1 base and J by 3 bases, with 10 bases between. This CDR3 contains 15 residues. Sequenced by immunoSEQ multiplex PCR; TCRdb stores in-frame clones only, minus some. The sample carries about 2,500,000 clones, 90% to 95% recorded once. In the CD4+ fraction, cells were divided into CD45RA+ naive and CD45RA-negative memory subsets. Sequencing used naive CD4+ T cells sorted from blood. The sample's subset: CD45RA+ positively selected. The chain uses TRBV7-2 and TRBJ1-5; D possibly corresponds to TRBD1 (6 bases). The clonotype comes from a man between 18 and 29 years old in good health. The DNA of the CDR3 is TGTGCCAGCAGCTTAGGAGGACAGACCAATCAGCCCCAGCATTTT. Its translation: CASSLGGQTNQPQHF.